These T cell receptor beta chains were read from a single sample in a study of T cell changes during pregnancy in multiple sclerosis. Here immunoSEQ multiplex PCR was the method, and the copy in TCRdb shows in-frame clones only, minus some. The table has under 40,000 clones, 90% seen once; the top ten hold about 4.3%. The sequenced sample was CD8+ T cells from peripheral blood mononuclear cells, obtained after pregnancy. The receptors were sampled from a female donor with multiple sclerosis, enrolled in a pregnancy study. CDR3s include the opening cysteine and the closing phenylalanine or tryptophan. A D gene is named only where the DNA matches it firmly. A clone size is listed for some rows: how often the clone was seen (once, few, many), or a class if it is expanded.

size | J | V | D | CDR3 | DNA
few | TRBJ1-1 | TRBV2 | TRBD1 | CASSKGQGVTEAFF | TGTGCCAGCAGCAAAGGACAGGGGGTCACTGAAGCTTTCTTT
- | TRBJ2-3 | TRBV7-2 | - | CASSLGPWGGTDTQYF | TGTGCCAGCAGCTTAGGGCCTTGGGGAGGCACAGATACGCAGTATTTT
- | TRBJ2-2 | TRBV10-3 | - | CAISEGETGELFF | TGTGCCATCAGTGAGGGGGAGACCGGGGAGCTGTTTTTT
- | TRBJ2-2 | TRBV5-6 | TRBD2 | CASSFGTTDTGELFF | TGTGCCAGCAGCTTCGGGACTACCGACACCGGGGAGCTGTTTTTT
- | TRBJ2-1 | TRBV9 | TRBD2 | CASSVVSGVTSSYNEQFF | TGTGCCAGCAGCGTAGTTAGCGGGGTAACTAGCTCCTACAATGAGCAGTTCTTC
- | TRBJ2-2 | TRBV29-1 | - | CSVEGGSTGELFF | TGCAGCGTTGAGGGGGGTTCCACCGGGGAGCTGTTTTTT
- | TRBJ2-1 | TRBV19 | - | CASSPRAGWQFF | TGTGCCAGTAGTCCCCGGGCGGGGTGGCAGTTCTTC
- | TRBJ2-7 | TRBV7-8 | TRBD1 | CASSNTTGGAYEQYF | TGTGCCAGCAGTAATACTACAGGGGGCGCGTACGAGCAGTACTTC
- | TRBJ2-4 | TRBV9 | TRBD2 | CASSARTSGGHIQYF | TGTGCCAGCAGCGCGAGGACTAGCGGGGGCCACATTCAGTACTTC
- | TRBJ1-4 | TRBV12-5 | - | CASGLEGRRKLFF | TGTGCTAGTGGTTTAGAAGGGAGGAGGAAACTGTTTTTT
- | TRBJ1-4 | TRBV9 | - | CASSLTGATGKLFF | TGTGCCAGCAGCCTTACTGGGGCAACCGGAAAACTGTTTTTT
- | TRBJ2-1 | TRBV4-3 | TRBD1 | CASSHGTGLGNEQFF | TGCGCCAGCAGCCACGGGACAGGCTTGGGGAATGAGCAGTTCTTC
- | TRBJ2-2 | TRBV7-2 | TRBD2 | CASSPGTSGGAWTGELFF | TGTGCCAGCAGCCCCGGGACTAGCGGGGGGGCTTGGACCGGGGAGCTGTTTTTT
- | TRBJ2-7 | TRBV18 | - | CASSPTGYYEQYF | TGTGCCAGCTCACCAACAGGTTACTACGAGCAGTACTTC
- | TRBJ2-1 | TRBV7-9 | - | CASSLRAGSYNEQFF | TGTGCCAGCAGCTTACGGGCAGGGTCCTACAATGAGCAGTTCTTC
- | TRBJ2-7 | TRBV11-2 | TRBD2 | CASSPLGTSGDEQYF | TGTGCCAGCAGCCCTTTGGGGACTAGCGGGGACGAGCAGTACTTC
- | TRBJ1-5 | TRBV5-1 | - | CASSWGDSNQPQHF | TGCGCCAGCAGCTGGGGGGATTCCAATCAGCCCCAGCATTTT
- | TRBJ2-5 | TRBV19 | - | CASSNPFRGETQYF | TGTGCCAGTAGTAACCCTTTCCGAGGAGAGACCCAGTACTTC
once | TRBJ2-7 | TRBV5-4 | - | CASSLGQVAYEQYF | TGTGCCAGCAGCTTGGGACAGGTAGCCTACGAGCAGTACTTC
- | TRBJ2-7 | TRBV6-6 | - | CASSFAQEGRGEQYF | TGTGCCAGCAGTTTCGCCCAGGAGGGTCGCGGCGAGCAGTACTTC
- | TRBJ1-1 | TRBV9 | - | CASSPSDSPFEAFF | TGTGCCAGCAGTCCTTCCGACAGCCCGTTTGAAGCTTTCTTT
once | TRBJ2-5 | TRBV25-1 | TRBD1 | CASSDGQGEETQYF | TGTGCCAGCAGTGACGGACAGGGCGAAGAGACCCAGTACTTC
- | TRBJ2-7 | TRBV7-6 | TRBD1 | CASSVRQGTYEQYF | TGTGCCAGCAGCGTACGACAGGGGACCTACGAGCAGTACTTC
- | TRBJ2-3 | TRBV6-6 | - | CASRDSADTQYF | TGTGCCAGCAGAGATAGCGCAGATACGCAGTATTTT
- | TRBJ2-7 | TRBV7-6 | TRBD2 | CASSLTSGGYEQYF | TGTGCCAGCAGCCTGACTAGCGGGGGATACGAGCAGTACTTC
once | TRBJ1-2 | TRBV7-9 | TRBD1 | CASSLVPGGGYTF | TGTGCCAGCAGCTTAGTGCCAGGGGGCGGCTACACCTTC
- | TRBJ1-1 | TRBV19 | - | CASSTGWRGNTEAFF | TGTGCCAGTAGTACTGGGTGGAGGGGGAACACTGAAGCTTTCTTT
- | TRBJ2-4 | TRBV7-8 | TRBD2 | CASSPREAAKNIQYF | TGTGCCAGCAGCCCCCGGGAGGCCGCCAAAAACATTCAGTACTTC
- | TRBJ1-1 | TRBV7-2 | - | CASSLVSSGTEAFF | TGTGCCAGCAGCTTAGTATCGTCGGGCACTGAAGCTTTCTTT
- | TRBJ2-7 | TRBV4-2 | - | CASSQAPPSYEQYF | TGTGCCAGCAGCCAAGCTCCTCCCTCCTACGAGCAGTACTTC
- | TRBJ2-7 | TRBV5-6 | - | CASSPGGEGVSYEQYF | TGTGCCAGCAGCCCGGGGGGAGAGGGGGTCTCCTACGAGCAGTACTTC
- | TRBJ2-4 | TRBV5-6 | - | CASSSKLAKNIQYF | TGTGCCAGCAGCTCAAAACTAGCCAAAAACATTCAGTACTTC
- | TRBJ2-1 | TRBV7-8 | - | CASSEVISYNEQFF | TGTGCCAGCAGCGAGGTTATATCTTACAATGAGCAGTTCTTC
- | TRBJ2-4 | TRBV19 | TRBD1 | CASSGGQDRNIQYF | TGTGCCAGTAGTGGGGGACAGGATCGGAACATTCAGTACTTC
- | TRBJ1-1 | TRBV5-8 | TRBD1 | CASSPRTGFTEAFF | TGTGCCAGCAGCCCCCGGACAGGGTTCACTGAAGCTTTCTTT
- | TRBJ2-4 | TRBV7-9 | TRBD1 | CASSPRDRVNIQYF | TGTGCCAGCAGCCCGCGGGACAGGGTAAACATTCAGTACTTC
- | TRBJ2-3 | TRBV7-3 | - | CASSFSGDTQYF | TGTGCCAGCAGCTTTTCCGGGGATACGCAGTATTTT
- | TRBJ2-1 | TRBV9 | TRBD2 | CASSPTSGVVSYNEQFF | TGTGCCAGCAGCCCCACTAGCGGTGTTGTCTCCTACAATGAGCAGTTCTTC
- | TRBJ1-4 | TRBV11-2 | TRBD1 | CASSLTRDRGEKLFF | TGTGCCAGCAGCCTGACCCGGGACAGGGGAGAAAAACTGTTTTTT
- | TRBJ2-7 | TRBV7-2 | TRBD2 | CASSLAGREGPNSYEQYF | TGTGCCAGCAGCTTAGCAGGCAGGGAGGGGCCAAACTCCTACGAGCAGTACTTC
- | TRBJ2-1 | TRBV7-3 | TRBD2 | CASSLNIAGGRSYNEQFF | TGTGCCAGCAGCTTAAATATAGCGGGGGGCCGCTCCTACAATGAGCAGTTCTTC
- | TRBJ1-2 | TRBV9 | TRBD1 | CASSPGGTGADYGYTF | TGTGCCAGCAGTCCAGGCGGGACAGGGGCGGACTATGGCTACACCTTC
- | TRBJ1-2 | TRBV10-1 | TRBD1 | CASSESRVRGYGYTF | TGCGCCAGCAGTGAGTCTAGGGTCAGGGGGTATGGCTACACCTTC
- | TRBJ1-2 | TRBV10-3 | TRBD1 | CAIAPDRGDANYGYTF | TGTGCAATCGCCCCGGACAGGGGGGATGCTAACTATGGCTACACCTTC
- | TRBJ1-3 | TRBV7-9 | - | CASSLIAGETGNTIYF | TGTGCCAGCAGCTTAATTGCAGGGGAGACTGGAAACACCATATATTTT
- | TRBJ2-2 | TRBV5-6 | TRBD2 | CASSWGGEVPGELFF | TGTGCCAGCAGCTGGGGGGGGGAAGTGCCCGGGGAGCTGTTTTTT
- | TRBJ1-1 | TRBV25-1 | - | CASSDRGYGTEAFF | TGTGCCAGCAGTGACCGGGGGTATGGCACTGAAGCTTTCTTT
- | TRBJ1-5 | TRBV7-8 | - | CASSPTGSSQPQHF | TGTGCCAGCAGCCCTACAGGGTCGAGTCAGCCCCAGCATTTT
once | TRBJ1-5 | TRBV7-2 | - | CASSLDQTPYSNQPQHF | TGTGCCAGCAGCTTAGACCAGACTCCTTATAGCAATCAGCCCCAGCATTTT
- | TRBJ2-7 | TRBV7-6 | - | CASSLYQGHYEQYF | TGTGCCAGCAGCTTATACCAGGGGCACTACGAGCAGTACTTC